A single T cell receptor (beta chain) is shown here with its context. The data were taken from a study of T cell responses to AZD1222 COVID-19 vaccine. CDR1 and CDR2 from the germline V gene are SGDLS and YYNGEE. This CDR3 has 20 residues. Unmatched junction bases numbered 23, after V lost 3 bases and J lost 7 bases. Profiling relied on immunoSEQ multiplex PCR, and the TCRdb table lists in-frame clones only, not all of them. Of under 150,000 clones listed, about 88% are singletons. The chain uses TRBV9 and TRBJ2-1, with 9 bases identical to TRBD2. Sequenced material: peripheral blood, taken on day 0 of AZD1222 vaccination. The clonotype originates from an adult in good health. DNA for the CDR3: TGTGCCAGCAGCGGTTATGGCAGTAGCGGGAGAGGGGCTACAGGAAATGAGCAGTTCTTC. Amino acid sequence: CASSGYGSSGRGATGNEQFF.